A single TCR beta chain is shown here with its context. Each UMI harboured a 6-nucleotide sample barcode and was appended via template switching. TCRdb re-called the 5' RACE reads and shows each CDR3 protein once, DNA omitted. This sample lists 45,000 or so distinct CDR3 sequences; its ten largest clones have 5.3%. This sample is drawn from a study of monozygotic twins with inflammatory bowel disease. The receptor's source is a human donor with ulcerative colitis or Crohn's disease, or a healthy co-twin of an affected twin (not recorded which). Material: blood.

CDR3 sequence reads: CASSPIPTPGGEQFF. The rearrangement joins TRBV5-6 to TRBJ2-1; no DNA is available, so the TRBD1 call from TCRdb remains unchecked. Per germline, CDR1 SGHDT and CDR2 YYEEEE. CDR3 length: 15 amino acids.